A selection of T cell receptor beta chains follows, all from one sample in a study of OX40 agonist ivuxolimab in advanced cancers. Using immunoSEQ multiplex PCR, the repertoire was profiled, and TCRdb retains in-frame clones only, with some absent. The sample consists of approximately 24,000 clones, approximately 77% of them appearing once. Sequencing used CD4+ or CD8+ T cells sorted from blood, obtained in a trial of the OX40 agonist ivuxolimab. The receptors were gathered from an adult with an advanced solid tumor such as melanoma, head and neck, liver or kidney cancer. The CDR3 runs from the conserved cysteine through the conserved F or W. D genes are given only for firm matches. Clone size appears in some rows only: once, few, many, or a class for an expanded clone.

clone size,D gene,J gene,V gene,CDR3 DNA,CDR3 protein
few,.,TRBJ1-2,TRBV5-1,TGCGCCAGCAGCTTGGCCGGTCATGGCTACACCTTC,CASSLAGHGYTF
.,TRBD1,TRBJ1-6,TRBV5-4,TGTGCCAGCAGCACCAACGGACAGGGGGTAGATTCACCCCTCCACTTT,CASSTNGQGVDSPLHF
.,.,TRBJ1-1,TRBV6-1,TGTGCCAGCAGTGCGCGAACCAGGGTGAACACTGAAGCTTTCTTT,CASSARTRVNTEAFF
.,.,TRBJ2-5,TRBV7-2,TGTGCCAGCAGCATATCAACAGGGATAGGGGAGACCCAGTACTTC,CASSISTGIGETQYF
.,.,TRBJ1-2,TRBV28,TGTGCCAGCAGTCCGGGGGTGGGCTATGGCTACACCTTC,CASSPGVGYGYTF
.,.,TRBJ1-2,TRBV27,TGTGCCAGCAGGGGAGGGACTCCCTTTGCTAACTATGGCTACACCTTC,CASRGGTPFANYGYTF
.,.,TRBJ2-7,TRBV7-6,TGTGCCAGCAGCTTAAACAGGGAGTACGAGCAGTACTTC,CASSLNREYEQYF
.,TRBD1,TRBJ1-1,TRBV10-3,TGTGCCATCAGCCGGACAGGGTTTGTCACTGAAGCTTTCTTT,CAISRTGFVTEAFF
.,TRBD1,TRBJ2-2,TRBV28,TGTGCCAGCAGTATCGGACAGGGAGGTGGGGCCGGGGAGCTGTTTTTT,CASSIGQGGGAGELFF
few,.,TRBJ1-4,TRBV6-5,TGTGCCAGCAGTTCGCAGCCTGTGCATGAAAAACTGTTTTTT,CASSSQPVHEKLFF
.,.,TRBJ1-3,TRBV9,TGTGCCAGCAGCGTAGGCCAGCCGACCTCTGGAAACACCATATATTTT,CASSVGQPTSGNTIYF
.,TRBD2,TRBJ2-3,TRBV7-8,TGTGCCAGCAGCTTAGTTGTTACTAGCGGGGGGGATACGCAGTATTTT,CASSLVVTSGGDTQYF
.,.,TRBJ2-7,TRBV7-9,TGTGCCAGCAGCTTAGGGCAGGCCTTTGGGGAGCAGTACTTC,CASSLGQAFGEQYF
few,TRBD1,TRBJ1-5,TRBV30,TGTGCCTGGAGTGTGCAGGGGGATCAGCCCCAGCATTTT,CAWSVQGDQPQHF
few,TRBD1,TRBJ2-2,TRBV19,TGTGCCAGTAGTGGGACAGGGAACGGGGAGCTGTTTTTT,CASSGTGNGELFF
.,TRBD1,TRBJ1-3,TRBV27,TGTGCCAGCAGTTCGCAGGGGGACACCATATATTTT,CASSSQGDTIYF
.,TRBD2,TRBJ2-7,TRBV20-1,TGCAGGGCGGGGGTGGCCTACGAGCAGTACTTC,CRAGVAYEQYF
few,.,TRBJ2-6,TRBV19,TGTGCCAGTAGTGTAGGAGGGGACTGGATCTCTGGGGCCAACGTCCTGACTTTC,CASSVGGDWISGANVLTF
few,.,TRBJ1-4,TRBV25-1,TGTGCCAGCAGTCCCGGCGAGATAAGGGGGAAACTGTTTTTT,CASSPGEIRGKLFF
.,.,TRBJ1-6,TRBV10-1,TGCGCCAGCAGTGAGTCGGAGGGGAGCTCCTATAATTCACCCCTCCACTTT,CASSESEGSSYNSPLHF
.,.,TRBJ1-5,TRBV6-1,TGTGCCAGCAGTGACTCGAGGGAAAGGCAGCCCCAGCATTTT,CASSDSRERQPQHF
.,TRBD2,TRBJ2-3,TRBV6-5,TGTGCCAGCCGGCGGCCTAGCGGGGGCGATACGCAGTATTTT,CASRRPSGGDTQYF
.,.,TRBJ1-2,TRBV30,TGTGCCTGTACTCGGGACACCTTTGATGGCTACACCTTC,CACTRDTFDGYTF
.,.,TRBJ2-7,TRBV4-1,TGCGCCAGCAGCCATGGAGGCGCCTACGAGCAGTACTTC,CASSHGGAYEQYF
.,.,TRBJ1-3,TRBV28,TGTGCCAGCAAAGCCAACTCGGGGACACTCTCTGGAAACACCATATATTTT,CASKANSGTLSGNTIYF
few,TRBD1,TRBJ1-5,TRBV19,TGTGCCAGTACCATTGGCCGGGACAGGGGTAATCAGCCCCAGCATTTT,CASTIGRDRGNQPQHF
few,.,TRBJ2-5,TRBV30,TGTGCCTGGAGTCCTAAGCGGGTACAAGAGACCCAGTACTTC,CAWSPKRVQETQYF
.,TRBD1,TRBJ2-3,TRBV28,TGTGCCAGCAGTGCTATCACAGGGGGCGCAGATACGCAGTATTTT,CASSAITGGADTQYF
.,.,TRBJ2-7,TRBV30,TGTGCCTGGAGTTTTGCAGGGGGGTACGAGCAGTACTTC,CAWSFAGGYEQYF
.,TRBD2,TRBJ2-1,TRBV11-2,TGTGCCAGCAGCCCCCCGGGTAGCGGGAACAATGAGCAGTTCTTC,CASSPPGSGNNEQFF
.,TRBD1,TRBJ1-2,TRBV23-1,TGCGCCAGCAGTCCGGGACAGCTCTATGGCTACACCTTC,CASSPGQLYGYTF
.,.,TRBJ2-7,TRBV7-8,TGTGCCAGCAGCCGGACAGAGTTCAGCTCCTACGAGCAGTACTTC,CASSRTEFSSYEQYF
.,TRBD1,TRBJ1-2,TRBV27,TGTGCCAGCAGTTTATCCGACAGGGGTGGCTACACCTTC,CASSLSDRGGYTF
.,.,TRBJ2-1,TRBV27,TGTGCCAGCAGTTTATTTATTGGGACCCGGGACCAACAAATCTTC,CASSLFIGTRDQQIF
.,TRBD1,TRBJ1-2,TRBV2,TGTGCCAGCAGTGAGGGACAGGGGGCTAACTATGGCTACACCTTC,CASSEGQGANYGYTF
once,.,TRBJ2-1,TRBV7-2,TGTGCCAGCCTACAGTCCCCGGGACACTCCTACAATGAGCAGTTCTTC,CASLQSPGHSYNEQFF
.,TRBD1,TRBJ2-7,TRBV5-6,TGTGCCAGCAGCTTGCTGGGACAGGGGTCCTACGAGCAGTACTTC,CASSLLGQGSYEQYF
.,TRBD2,TRBJ2-5,TRBV27,TGTGCCAGCAGTTTTGGCTCGGGAGGGCAGTACTTC,CASSFGSGGQYF
.,TRBD1,TRBJ1-4,TRBV5-1,TGCGCCAGCAGCCTAGGACAGGTTCCCCTTACATATAATGAAAAACTGTTTTTT,CASSLGQVPLTYNEKLFF
once,.,TRBJ2-1,TRBV5-1,TGCGCCAGCAGCTTGTCCGCTTACAATGAGCAGTTCTTC,CASSLSAYNEQFF
.,.,TRBJ2-2,TRBV19,TGTGCCAGTAGTATAATAGTAGCGAACACCGGGGAGCTGTTTTTT,CASSIIVANTGELFF
once,.,TRBJ2-1,TRBV9,TGTGCCAGCAGCGTTCCCCTAGATTGGGTTATTCACAATGAGCAGTTCTTC,CASSVPLDWVIHNEQFF
.,.,TRBJ1-6,TRBV5-4,TGTGCCAGCAGTTCGGTCTATTCACCCCTCCACTTT,CASSSVYSPLHF
.,.,TRBJ1-5,TRBV6-6,TGTGCCAGCGGTTTGACAGCTCAGAATCAGCCCCAGCATTTT,CASGLTAQNQPQHF
.,TRBD2,TRBJ2-2,TRBV9,TGTGCCAGCAAAGTAGGCGGGGGAGATACCGGGGAGCTGTTTTTT,CASKVGGGDTGELFF
.,.,TRBJ2-5,TRBV7-7,TGTGCTAGCAGCTTAGTAGGCAGGGTAGAGACCCAGTACTTC,CASSLVGRVETQYF
.,.,TRBJ2-1,TRBV7-2,TGTGCCAGCAGCTTCGACGGCAATGAGCAGTTCTTC,CASSFDGNEQFF
large,.,TRBJ1-5,TRBV4-1,TGCGCCAGCAGCCATGTCGGCAGGGAGATCGGTCAGCCCCAGCATTTT,CASSHVGREIGQPQHF
.,TRBD1,TRBJ2-7,TRBV9,TGTGCCAGCAGCAGAACCGGGACAGGGTACGAGCAGTACTTC,CASSRTGTGYEQYF
.,.,TRBJ2-7,TRBV19,TGTGCCAGTAGTATCCAGATGGGCTACGAGCAGTACTTC,CASSIQMGYEQYF